Following are 29 T cell receptor beta chains from one sample sequenced in a study of OX40 agonist ivuxolimab in advanced cancers. Measured with immunoSEQ multiplex PCR; TCRdb has only the in-frame clones, and not every one. The profile shows around 94,000 clones, more than 75% of them singletons. Sequencing used CD4+ or CD8+ T cells sorted from blood, obtained in a trial of the OX40 agonist ivuxolimab. The receptors stem from an adult with an advanced solid tumor such as melanoma, head and neck, liver or kidney cancer.

The chain has TRBV27 and TRBJ1-1; 7 bases map to TRBD1. V gave up 4 bases and J gave up 5 bases; unmatched junction bases: 10. Looked up from germline, CDR1 is MNHEY and CDR2 is SMNVEV (reference sequence). There are 15 residues in the CDR3. The CDR3, as DNA: TGTGCCAGCAGTTACCTAACAGGGGCAGGGACTGAAGCTTTCTTT. It is translated as CASSYLTGAGTEAFF.

The chain combines TRBV4-1 with TRBJ1-5; no definite D call. Germline loops: CDR1 MGHRA, CDR2 YSYEKL. Trimming stripped 0 bases from V and 1 base from J, with 22 bases between. This CDR3 is 20 amino acids long. The CDR3 loop is CASSQDPIGPRTSSNQPQHF. The CDR3 region has the DNA TGCGCCAGCAGCCAAGACCCCATCGGCCCCCGGACTTCCAGCAATCAGCCCCAGCATTTT.

This clone was seen a handful of times. The rearrangement joins TRBV10-2 to TRBJ2-5, with D tentatively TRBD2 (5 bases). V shed 6 bases and J shed 5 bases, with 10 bases lying between them. The length of the CDR3 is 12 residues. CDR1 is WSHSY and CDR2 is SAAADI in the germline V gene. CDR3 coding DNA: TGCGCCAGCAGGGGCCCGGGGGAGACCCAGTACTTC. Protein sequence: CASRGPGETQYF.

The J gene is TRBJ2-7, the V gene TRBV11-2; 10 nucleotides match TRBD1. V gave up 5 bases and J gave up 3 bases; unmatched junction bases: 19. The CDR3 has 19 residues. Germline V gene lookup returns CDR1 SGHAT and CDR2 FQNNGV. For the CDR3, the DNA is TGTGCCAGCAGCCTAACAATAGGATCCGGGACAGGGGTTTTCTACGAGCAGTACTTC. Residues: CASSLTIGSGTGVFYEQYF. The variable domain in full, completed from reference TRBV11-2 and TRBJ2-7, reads EAGVAQSPRYKIIEKRQSVAFWCNPISGHATLYWYQQILGQGPKLLIQFQNNGVVDDSQLPKDRFSAERLKGVDSTLKIQPAKLEDSAVYLCASSLTIGSGTGVFYEQYFGPGTRLTVT.

The rearrangement links TRBV5-1 to TRBJ2-7, with 8 bases fitting TRBD1. The CDR3 is 14 amino acids. The V segment lost 4 bases and the J segment 3 bases; nucleotides outside the gene matches: 6. Germline values: CDR1 SGHRS, CDR2 YFSETQ. CDR3 DNA sequence: TGCGCCAGCAGCCCAACCGGGACAGGCTACGAGCAGTACTTC. This gives the protein CASSPTGTGYEQYF.

The table lists this clone with a few counts. V gene TRBV30 combines with J gene TRBJ2-5, with 8 bases aligning to TRBD2. Germline CDR1 is GTSNPN and CDR2 is SVGIG (reference sequence). The junction had 7 bases not matched to a gene; V was cut back by 0 bases and J by 4 bases. The CDR3 is 15 amino acids. The CDR3 loop reads CAWSVIGGARETQYF. CDR3 DNA: TGTGCCTGGAGTGTAATCGGGGGGGCCCGAGAGACCCAGTACTTC. The full variable domain, completed using reference TRBV30 and TRBJ2-5, is SQTIHQWPATLVQPVGSPLSLECTVEGTSNPNLYWYRQAAGRGLQLLFYSVGIGQISSEVPQNLSASRPQDRQFILSSKKLLLSDSGFYLCAWSVIGGARETQYFGPGTRLLVL.

The chain links TRBV21-1 to TRBJ1-4. TRBV21-1 counts as a pseudogene. The CDR3 spans 15 residues. CDR3 DNA: TGTGCCAGCAGCAAAGGGGGGGTAAGTGGAGAAAAACTGTTTTTT. Translated, it gives CASSKGGVSGEKLFF.

This chain connects TRBV5-1 to TRBJ2-7, with D unclear. V lost 4 bases and J 0 bases, leaving 11 bases between the germline ends. The CDR3 runs to 14 residues. Germline CDR1 and CDR2: SGHRS and YFSETQ. The CDR3 nucleotides are TGCGCCAGCAGCCATCTTGACAACTCCTACGAGCAGTACTTC. Translating gives CASSHLDNSYEQYF.

The genes are TRBV5-4 and TRBJ1-1; possibly TRBD1 for D (5 bases). Trimming removed 7 bases at V and 1 base at J, with 17 bases between. The CDR3 extends over 15 amino acids. Looked up from germline, CDR1 is SGHNT and CDR2 is YYREEE (reference sequence). This CDR3 is CASHSPQGANTEAFF. CDR3 coding DNA: TGTGCCAGCCACTCACCGCAGGGAGCGAACACTGAAGCTTTCTTT.

The chain carries TRBV18 and TRBJ2-3; TRBD2 agrees at 10 bases. Looked up from germline, CDR1 is KGHSH and CDR2 is LQKENI. This CDR3 is 18 amino acids long. J gave up 0 bases and V 3 bases, and 9 bases lay outside the gene matches. This CDR3 is CASSPGLAGGISTDTQYF. Written as DNA, the CDR3 is TGTGCCAGCTCACCTGGATTAGCGGGGGGAATTAGCACAGATACGCAGTATTTT.

This chain uses TRBV25-1 with TRBJ1-1, with D hard to call. Per the germline V gene, CDR1 is MGHDK and CDR2 is SYGVNS. The germline V and J ends were trimmed by 7 bases and 4 bases, with 7 bases remaining between them. The CDR3 is made up of 11 amino acids. The CDR3 bases are TGTGCCAGCATCGATTTCACTGAAGCTTTCTTT. This sequence encodes CASIDFTEAFF.

The rearrangement links TRBV7-8 to TRBJ2-2, with D maybe TRBD2 (5 bases). The CDR3 covers 16 residues. Germline V gene sequence: CDR1 SGHVS, CDR2 FQNEAQ. The V end was cut by 0 bases, the J end by 6 bases, with 14 bases between. The CDR3 DNA sequence: TGTGCCAGCAGCTTAGCCGGCTGGGCGGGCGCCGGGGAGCTGTTTTTT. Protein product: CASSLAGWAGAGELFF.

V usage is TRBV5-1 and J usage is TRBJ1-4; TRBD1 agrees at 7 bases. The CDR3 length is 14 residues. J gave up 4 bases and V 4 bases, and 4 bases lay outside the gene matches. Germline V gene sequence: CDR1 SGHRS, CDR2 YFSETQ. The CDR3 bases are TGCGCCAGCAGCCAGACAGGGAATAATGAAAAACTGTTTTTT. Translated, it gives CASSQTGNNEKLFF.

The gene calls are TRBV18 and TRBJ2-5; possibly TRBD1 or TRBD2 for D (5 bases each). The end of the DNA aligns better with TRBJ2-7, so the J call may be wrong. The CDR3 sequence is 13 residues long. Germline V lookup: CDR1 KGHSH, CDR2 LQKENI. CDR3 region: CASSPGRAYEQYF. CDR3 in DNA: TGTGCCAGCTCACCGGGACGGGCCTACGAGCAGTACTTC.

This rearrangement joins TRBV9 to TRBJ2-7; 9 positions agree with TRBD1. V lost 2 bases and J lost 6; bases outside the gene matches: 12. The CDR3 totals 16 residues. Germline CDR1 is SGDLS and CDR2 is YYNGEE. The CDR3 protein is CASSVGEGQGLLEQYF. CDR3 sequence (DNA): TGTGCCAGCAGCGTCGGCGAGGGACAGGGCCTACTCGAGCAGTACTTC.

This clone was counted a few times. CDR3 DNA sequence: TGTGCCAGCAGCAAGAGCCCGAGGGGCAGCGGAATCACTGAAGCTTTCTTT. Translated, it gives CASSKSPRGSGITEAFF. The chain links TRBV9 to TRBJ1-1; the D gene is possibly TRBD1 (5 bases). The CDR3 length is 17 residues. Germline CDR1 reads SGDLS; CDR2 reads YYNGEE. V was trimmed by 4 bases and J by 4 bases, leaving 23 bases between them.

The chain joins TRBV5-1 to TRBJ1-5; D gene unclear. Looked up from germline, CDR1 is SGHRS and CDR2 is YFSETQ. This CDR3 is 13 amino acids long. Trimming removed 5 bases from V and 5 bases from J, with 11 bases in between. The CDR3 spells CASSSGRDQPQHF. The CDR3 bases are TGCGCCAGCAGTTCCGGACGGGATCAGCCCCAGCATTTT.

The J gene is TRBJ2-7, the V gene TRBV29-1, with D maybe TRBD1 (5 bases). The V gene lost 6 bases and the J gene lost 5 bases, with 17 bases spanning the gap. Germline loops: CDR1 SQVTM, CDR2 ANQGSEA. The CDR3 is 13 residues long. The CDR3 region is CSVLRAARDEQYF. The CDR3 nucleotides are TGCAGCGTCCTCAGGGCCGCGCGAGACGAGCAGTACTTC.

The J gene is TRBJ1-1, the V gene TRBV6-5; no reliable D call. V shed 7 bases and J shed 2 bases, with 11 bases lying between them. This CDR3 is 13 amino acids long. Germline CDR1 is MNHEY and CDR2 is SVGAGI. The CDR3 region has the DNA TGTGCCAGCACCCCTGGAGGTAACACTGAAGCTTTCTTT. Translated: CASTPGGNTEAFF.

The V gene is TRBV27, the J gene TRBJ1-2; 7 bases are a match to TRBD1. The germline V gene has CDR1 MNHEY and CDR2 SMNVEV (reference sequence). J lost 6 bases, V lost 4 bases, and 5 bases had no gene match. The length of the CDR3 is 13 residues. The CDR3 region has the DNA TGTGCCAGCAGTTCTGACAGGGTGGATGGCTACACCTTC. This codes for CASSSDRVDGYTF.

A few counts support this clone. The J gene is TRBJ2-5, the V gene TRBV5-1; D not certain. This CDR3 region has 12 residues. Deletions cut 1 base from V and 1 base from J, with 2 bases between. CDR1 and CDR2 from the germline V gene are SGHRS and YFSETQ. CDR3 coding DNA: TGCGCCAGCAGCTTGAGCCAAGAGACCCAGTACTTC. Protein: CASSLSQETQYF.

The chain employs TRBV6-6 and TRBJ2-2; 10 bases are shared with TRBD2. The CDR3 is made up of 14 amino acids. Looked up from germline, CDR1 is MNHNY and CDR2 is SVGAGI (reference sequence). Trimming cost V 8 bases and J 8 bases; bases outside gene matches: 8. CDR3 in DNA: TGTGCCAGCGCAAGCGGGGGGGCCTCAGGGGAGCTGTTTTTT. Translating it yields CASASGGASGELFF.

This clone was found a few times. The chain uses TRBV7-9 and TRBJ1-1; tentatively, D is TRBD1 (5 bases). This CDR3 contains 14 residues. From germline, CDR1 is SEHNR and CDR2 FQNEAQ (reference sequence). Trimming left V 2 bases short and J 0 bases short, with 7 bases between. CDR3 sequence: CASSLLGVNTEAFF. CDR3 in DNA: TGTGCCAGCAGCTTACTGGGGGTGAACACTGAAGCTTTCTTT.

This clone was picked up a small number of times. The rearrangement links TRBV19 to TRBJ1-1; D is unclear. V lost 8 bases, J lost 3 bases, and 13 bases lay in between. The CDR3 loop spans 13 amino acids. Germline CDR1 reads LNHDA; CDR2 reads SQIVND (reference sequence). The CDR3 DNA reads as TGTGCCAGTCGTTCAGTGAGAGACACTGAAGCTTTCTTT. This gives the protein CASRSVRDTEAFF. The whole variable domain, filled in from reference TRBV19 and TRBJ1-1, reads DGGITQSPKYLFRKEGQNVTLSCEQNLNHDAMYWYRQDPGQGLRLIYYSQIVNDFQKGDIAEGYSVSREKKESFPLTVTSAQKNPTAFYLCASRSVRDTEAFFGQGTRLTVV.

This chain connects TRBV27 to TRBJ2-7; 8 bases line up with TRBD2. With V trimmed by 2 bases and J by 2 bases, 5 bases remained unmatched. CDR3 length: 15 residues. The germline V gene has CDR1 MNHEY and CDR2 SMNVEV (reference sequence). CDR3 sequence: CASSLESGSPYEQYF. The DNA for the CDR3 is TGTGCCAGCAGTTTAGAAAGCGGGAGTCCCTACGAGCAGTACTTC.

The rearrangement joins TRBV10-3 to TRBJ2-3, with D hard to call. CDR3 size: 12 residues. Germline CDR1 ENHRY, CDR2 SYGVKD. Trimming removed 3 bases at V and 4 bases at J, with 5 bases between. DNA of the CDR3: TGTGCCATCAGTGACCTGGCAGATACGCAGTATTTT. As protein: CAISDLADTQYF.

The chain is built from TRBV7-6 and TRBJ2-3, with 9 bases identical to TRBD2. Germline assignment: CDR1 SGHVS and CDR2 FNYEAQ. Unmatched junction bases numbered 12, after V lost 5 bases and J lost 0 bases. This CDR3 has 18 residues. CDR3 loop: CASSRRPLAGDSTDTQYF. In nucleotides, the CDR3 is TGTGCCAGCAGCCGTAGGCCGTTAGCGGGGGATAGCACAGATACGCAGTATTTT.

The V gene is TRBV6-6, the J gene TRBJ2-2; 13 nucleotides match TRBD2. Germline trimming cut 5 bases from V and 6 bases from J; bases unmatched to any gene: 6. The CDR3 covers 16 residues. In germline, CDR1 is MNHNY, CDR2 SVGAGI (reference sequence). CDR3 sequence (DNA): TGTGCCAGCAGTACGAGGGGACTAGCGGGGTCCGGGGAGCTGTTTTTT. Protein: CASSTRGLAGSGELFF.

This rearrangement joins TRBV6-1 to TRBJ1-4; 8 positions match TRBD1. There are 15 residues in the CDR3. CDR1 and CDR2 (germline): MNHNS, SASEGT. After removal of 7 bases from V and 0 bases from J, the junction contained 4 bases not matched to a gene. CDR3 DNA: TGTGCCAGCAATCCAGGGGGCGCAACTAATGAAAAACTGTTTTTT. It is translated as CASNPGGATNEKLFF.